This TCR beta chain comes out of a study of blood T cell repertoires in COVID-19 (TCRdb year 2020). For context, the study as a whole: Collaborator samples came from the United States, Italy and Spain and covered acute and convalescent phases of COVID-19. The material from the prospective study consisted of cDNA or gDNA derived from T cells, B-cell-depleted T cells, or PBMCs. The dataset comprised deeply sampled blood TCRbeta repertoires from subjects exposed to, actively infected with, or recovered from COVID-19. The repertoires were released in a freely available public database meant as a resource for research on the immune response to SARS-CoV-2. Samples were obtained from the ongoing ImmuneRACE study (first 160 participants) and from 1,254 subjects provided by 6 global collaborators. The sample metadata nearly always contained a de-identified subject ID, COVID-19 status, age in years and sex. Where available, HLA class I and class II types were obtained from metadata supplied by the sample provider rather than from assay-based typing. Findings and caveats that apply to the study as a whole: How much clinical and demographic metadata was included differed by source and by participant, and the metadata was provided uncurated.

TCRbeta CDR3 regions were amplified from genomic DNA using the immunoSEQ Assay, a bias-controlled multiplex PCR. Under the source paper's analysis protocol: The number of nucleated cells in each sample was estimated by amplification of reference gene primers within the assay. To quantify the absolute abundance of each unique TCRbeta CDR3 rearrangement, sequence reads were collapsed and filtered. Productive Simpson clonality was computed per sample as the square root of Simpson's diversity index over productive rearrangements. Drawn from immuneACCESS, this table holds only the in-frame rearrangements with V and J called that TCRdb kept. Clones are partly lost; checked studies trace under half to an unresolved V gene and leave the rest unexplained. V and J calls and clone size follow that table, whereas D and trimming were derived from the DNA. A total of about 150,000 clones appear in this sample, 70% to 90% of them only once. Of the sample, roughly 4% is held by the ten largest clones.

Comment on this clone: No antigen is known for it. Base qualities are not recorded, but no much larger clone differs from it by a single base.

Here V drops 6 bases and J drops 5 bases, and the junction holds 7 bases not matched to any gene. CDR3 length: 14 amino acids, cysteine to phenylalanine. Just the 42-base CDR3 DNA is kept, in frame starting at base 1. Looking up the germline V gene yields CDR1 MDHEN and CDR2 SYDVKM. Whole blood was collected in K2EDTA tubes by collaborating institutions according to the institutions' own protocols. For TCRbeta analysis, collaborators shipped samples in one of three forms: frozen whole blood, isolated PBMCs, or DNA extracted from either of those sample types. This receptor chain uses TRBV28 and TRBJ2-7; TRBD1 fits 10 bases in the junction. The material sequenced was peripheral blood. The sequence was collected from a woman aged 70-85 years with acute or convalescent COVID-19. At the DNA level, the sequence is TGTGCCAGCAGAAGACAGGGGGCGTCCAACGAGCAGTACTTC. Its protein is CASRRQGASNEQYF.